This record concerns one TCR beta chain sequence. The authors reverse transcribed roughly 0.5 to 1 ug RNA with random hexamers. TCRdb called the immunoSEQ multiplex PCR reads again in MiXCR, with one record for every CDR3 protein. The sample contains about 200,000 distinct CDR3 sequences, around nine tenths of which appear only once. Trimming took 6 bases from V and 6 from J; bases not matched to a gene: 8. CDR1 is LGHDT, CDR2 YNNKEL, per germline (reference sequence). The CDR3 length is 15 residues. The sample originates from a study of CD8 T cells in Susac syndrome. CD8+ and CD4+ blood T cells underwent TCR beta sequencing.

This rearrangement joins TRBV3-1 to TRBJ2-1; TRBD1 matches at 10 bases. Material: CD8+ T cells from PBMCs. The sequence was obtained from a human donor with multiple sclerosis. CDR3 bases: TGTGCCAGCAGTGACGGGGGGACAGGGGTCAATGAGCAGTTCTTC. It translates to CASSDGGTGVNEQFF.